Below, one TCR beta chain is given with its context. What antigen it recognizes has not been identified. No base quality information exists; no much larger clone differs at one position. This sample is drawn from a study of T cell responses to AZD1222 COVID-19 vaccine (dated by TCRdb to the early 2020s). A note on the overall study: AZD1222 recipients with second doses at about 4 weeks or about 12 weeks were pooled, because spike-specific TCR depth and breadth did not differ between schedules. A total of 230 to 250 trial participants underwent TCR sequencing, of whom 207 received two doses of AZD1222 and about 25 received two doses of the MenACWY control vaccine. Trial participants were enrolled by age into 18-55, 56-69 and 70-plus year subgroups, with approximately 160, 26 and 62 TCR-sequenced participants respectively. The full study reports these points: Reportedly, almost half of the unique spike-specific TCRs recognized epitopes lying outside the regions that are mutated in the B.1.351 and B.1.1.7 variants. Spike-specific TCR breadth and depth rose significantly after two AZD1222 doses compared with day 0 and with MenACWY recipients. Because no day 14 peak-response samples were available, repertoires were characterized only after the peak T cell response. The 56-69-year group was small, and its depth increase did not reach significance, likely because of low power. Participants were mostly white British and included more females than males, and it was suggested by the authors that clonal diversity may have been underestimated. Vaccine-associated CD4 TCRs spanned the whole spike protein, with dominant responses in regions 160-218 and 743-854. Conclusions about previously exposed vaccinees are limited, since just 5 to 7 AZD1222 recipients were seropositive for SARS-CoV-2 at baseline.

From the cysteine up to the phenylalanine, the CDR3 has a length of 13 residues. Of the read, only the CDR3 DNA is kept; its 39 bases are in frame from base 1. Trimming leaves V shorter by 5 bases and J shorter by 6 bases, with the junction holding 6 bases beyond the gene matches. The germline V gene provides CDR1 SGHTA and CDR2 FQGNSA. The time point label corresponds to: baseline before first vaccination. Vaccinee samples were obtained from the UK trials COV001 and COV002, which included a single-blind randomized controlled phase 2/3 trial of AZD1222 (ChAdOx1 nCoV-19) in healthy adults. For TCRbeta chain sequencing, PBMC samples were collected from trial participants at day 0 and at day 28 after the second dose. The CDR3 regions of human TCRbeta chains were analyzed by immunosequencing. On the study's bioinformatics: TCRs in the repertoires were compared against a reference library of SARS-CoV-2-specific TCRs that had been generated with the MIRA antigen-specificity platform. Breadth was defined as the fraction of unique TCRs that were SARS-CoV-2-associated. Depth was defined as the fraction of total T cells that were SARS-CoV-2-associated. Each spike-specific TCR was assigned to its reactive spike region and to a CD4 or CD8 class using the MIRA data. Log10-transformed breadth and depth values were compared by one-way ANOVA with Sidak's multiple comparisons tests. The immuneACCESS repertoire file appears here via TCRdb, limited to in-frame rearrangements. These files lack a portion of the clones; in checked studies, under half of the deficit traces to unresolved V genes, and the cause of the others is not known. That table gives V, J and clone size, and the DNA gave D and trimming. For this sample the table gives about 110,000 clones, of which more than 70% were detected only once. The ten biggest clones cover under 4% of the sample.

The source is an adult in good health. The sequence joins TRBV7-2 to TRBJ2-7; TRBD1 matches 8 bases in the middle. Specimen: peripheral blood, collected on day 0 of AZD1222 vaccination. The CDR3 reads as follows: CASSRDRGSEQYF. In nucleotides, the sequence is TGTGCCAGCAGCCGAGACAGGGGTTCCGAGCAGTACTTC.